Listed below are T cell receptor beta chains from one sample, sequenced in a study of T-cell reconstitution after alpha-beta-depleted transplantation in children. TCRdb independently ran MiXCR on the PCR reads; one entry per CDR3 protein. The table shows hundreds of thousands of distinct CDR3 sequences, with 10% to 15% occurring only once. The sample in question was PBMCs, mostly from graft donor cells, obtained 360 days after TCRalphabeta/CD19-depleted stem cell transplant. The receptors originated from a male patient aged 10-17 years who had a stem cell transplant for acute myeloid leukemia, so the T cells may come from the graft donor. CDR3s include the opening cysteine and the closing phenylalanine or tryptophan. A D gene is named only where the DNA matches it firmly. Part of the rows lack a size; the others show once, few, many or a class for expanded clones.

V gene	clone size	J gene	D gene	CDR3 protein	CDR3 DNA
TRBV4-3	few	TRBJ2-5	NA	CASRQGEAQYF	TGCGCCAGCAGGCAAGGGGAAGCCCAGTACTTC
TRBV7-3	few	TRBJ2-1	NA	CASSLNVHGGNEQFF	TGTGCCAGCAGCTTAAATGTACACGGAGGCAATGAGCAGTTCTTC
TRBV6-5	NA	TRBJ2-7	NA	CASSYRPGLLSYEQYF	TGTGCCAGCAGTTATCGGCCCGGACTGTTATCCTACGAGCAGTACTTC
TRBV3-1	NA	TRBJ2-1	TRBD1	CASRPAGTGYPNEQFF	TGTGCCAGCAGGCCCGCCGGGACAGGGTACCCCAATGAGCAGTTCTTC
TRBV30	NA	TRBJ2-5	TRBD2	CAWSPGGETQYF	TGTGCCTGGAGCCCCGGGGGGGAGACCCAGTACTTC
TRBV10-3	few	TRBJ2-1	TRBD2	CAISILAGGHNEQFF	TGTGCCATCAGTATACTAGCGGGAGGCCACAATGAGCAGTTCTTC
TRBV28	few	TRBJ2-3	NA	CASSLLSLTDTQYF	TGTGCCAGCAGTTTATTAAGCCTCACAGATACGCAGTATTTT
TRBV29-1	NA	TRBJ1-6	NA	CSVGTGGEPLHF	TGCAGCGTTGGAACAGGAGGGGAACCCCTCCACTTT
TRBV24-1	many	TRBJ2-1	TRBD2	CATSDPLAGSYNEQFF	TGTGCCACCAGTGACCCACTAGCGGGTTCCTACAATGAGCAGTTCTTC
TRBV28	few	TRBJ2-3	NA	CASSPQTGTSTDTQYF	TGTGCCAGCAGTCCCCAAACCGGGACGAGCACAGATACGCAGTATTTT
TRBV18	few	TRBJ2-7	NA	CASSPYPGRSYEQYF	TGTGCCAGCTCACCATACCCGGGACGTTCCTACGAGCAGTACTTC
TRBV7-9	few	TRBJ1-1	TRBD1	CASRQNRGNTEAFF	TGTGCCAGCAGACAAAACAGGGGAAACACTGAAGCTTTCTTT
TRBV7-2	NA	TRBJ2-2	NA	CASTHGFTGELFF	TGTGCCAGCACCCATGGGTTCACCGGGGAGCTGTTTTTT
TRBV24-1	many	TRBJ1-1	NA	CATSDFGTEAFF	TGTGCCACCAGTGATTTTGGCACTGAAGCTTTCTTT
TRBV5-1	few	TRBJ2-6	NA	CASTTRVTGANVLTF	TGCGCCAGCACCACCCGGGTAACTGGGGCCAACGTCCTGACTTTC
TRBV9	many	TRBJ2-1	NA	CASSEGNEQFF	TGTGCCAGCAGCGAGGGCAATGAGCAGTTCTTC
TRBV5-1	NA	TRBJ2-1	TRBD2	CASSLQLAGFHVFYNEQFF	TGCGCCAGCAGCTTACAACTAGCGGGCTTCCACGTCTTCTACAATGAGCAGTTCTTC
TRBV20-1	few	TRBJ2-1	NA	CSAREIIRASNEQFF	TGCAGTGCTAGGGAAATAATAAGAGCCTCCAATGAGCAGTTCTTC
TRBV27	many	TRBJ2-1	NA	CASSLWGATYNEQFF	TGTGCCAGCAGTTTATGGGGGGCAACCTACAATGAGCAGTTCTTC
TRBV28	few	TRBJ2-1	NA	CASSPVTHEQFF	TGTGCCAGCAGTCCCGTGACCCATGAGCAGTTCTTC
TRBV5-1	NA	TRBJ2-2	NA	CASSLEWSHLNTGELFF	TGCGCCAGCAGCCTTGAATGGTCCCATTTGAACACCGGGGAGCTGTTTTTT
TRBV9	NA	TRBJ2-7	NA	CASSVTSGRGTYEQYF	TGTGCCAGCAGCGTGACAAGCGGCAGGGGTACCTACGAGCAGTACTTC
TRBV5-1	NA	TRBJ2-2	TRBD2	CASSLARRGKDTGELFF	TGCGCCAGCAGCTTGGCCAGGCGGGGGAAGGACACCGGGGAGCTGTTTTTT
TRBV29-1	NA	TRBJ2-7	NA	CSVQRGDHEQYF	TGCAGCGTGCAAAGGGGGGACCACGAGCAGTACTTC
TRBV7-8	many	TRBJ1-1	NA	CASSLRADTLNTEAFF	TGTGCCAGCAGCTTACGGGCAGACACTCTGAACACTGAAGCTTTCTTT
TRBV4-2	many	TRBJ2-5	TRBD1	CASSQEQTGGYQETQYF	TGTGCCAGCAGCCAAGAGCAGACAGGGGGTTACCAAGAGACCCAGTACTTC
TRBV6-5	few	TRBJ2-3	NA	CASSTLGASTDTQYF	TGTGCCAGCAGCACTCTGGGGGCTAGCACAGATACGCAGTATTTT
TRBV6-5	few	TRBJ2-7	TRBD2	CASSPIAGGTYEQYF	TGTGCCAGCAGCCCCATAGCGGGAGGGACCTACGAGCAGTACTTC
TRBV4-3	few	TRBJ2-7	TRBD2	CASSQDRLAAYEQYF	TGCGCCAGCAGCCAAGATCGACTAGCGGCCTACGAGCAGTACTTC
TRBV7-9	NA	TRBJ2-2	TRBD2	CASSLRASGGTGELFF	TGTGCCAGCAGCTTGCGGGCGTCCGGGGGGACCGGGGAGCTGTTTTTT
TRBV14	few	TRBJ2-5	NA	CASSQDIRGSRSLAQYF	TGTGCCAGCAGCCAAGATATCCGGGGGAGCCGAAGTTTAGCCCAGTACTTC
TRBV9	few	TRBJ2-2	NA	CASSVKVERHTGELFF	TGTGCCAGCAGCGTAAAGGTTGAGCGGCACACCGGGGAGCTGTTTTTT
TRBV3-1	NA	TRBJ2-1	NA	CASSQETTYGSYNEQFF	TGTGCCAGCAGCCAAGAGACTACCTATGGCTCCTACAATGAGCAGTTCTTC
TRBV15	NA	TRBJ2-5	NA	CATSRVRVGGTETQYF	TGTGCCACCAGCAGAGTACGGGTTGGGGGTACGGAGACCCAGTACTTC
TRBV7-2	NA	TRBJ2-1	TRBD2	CASSLGGRHEQFF	TGTGCCAGCAGCTTAGGCGGGAGACATGAGCAGTTCTTC